This T cell receptor beta chain was sequenced in a study of CD8+ T cells in alopecia areata. RNA extraction and reverse transcription yielded cDNA as sequencing template. This table comes from immunoSEQ multiplex PCR, and its TCRdb copy is limited to in-frame clones, with some not included. The data hold about 200,000 clones, with around two fifths observed a single time. Treatment: oral pan-JAK inhibitor, 5-10 mg twice daily. Germline V lookup: CDR1 SGHRS, CDR2 YFSETQ. Trimming removed 4 bases from V and 4 bases from J; junction bases left unmatched: 5. The length of the CDR3 is 14 residues. This TCR came from a human donor with alopecia areata. This material consisted of CD4+ T cells sorted from blood, taken between weeks 30 and 35, from a patient treated with tofacitinib. The chain couples TRBV5-1 to TRBJ2-3, with 8 bases lining up with TRBD1. The CDR3 bases are TGCGCCAGCAGCCCGGACAGGGTTGCAGATACGCAGTATTTT. It yields the protein CASSPDRVADTQYF.